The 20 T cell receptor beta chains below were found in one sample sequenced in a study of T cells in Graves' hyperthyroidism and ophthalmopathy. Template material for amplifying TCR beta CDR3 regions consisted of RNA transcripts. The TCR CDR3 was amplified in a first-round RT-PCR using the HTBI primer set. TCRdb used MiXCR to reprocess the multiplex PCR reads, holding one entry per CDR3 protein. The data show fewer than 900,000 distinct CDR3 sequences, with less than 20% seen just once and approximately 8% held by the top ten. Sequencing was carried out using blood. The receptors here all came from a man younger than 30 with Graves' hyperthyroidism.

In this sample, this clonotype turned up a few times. The CDR3 DNA sequence: TGCAGCGTTGCGGCCAGGTTAAGTCAAGAGACCCAGTACTTC. The encoded protein is CSVAARLSQETQYF. This chain connects TRBV29-1 to TRBJ2-5, with unresolved D. The germline V and J ends were trimmed by 4 bases and 2 bases, with 14 bases remaining between them. Germline V gene data show CDR1 as SQVTM and CDR2 as ANQGSEA. The CDR3 is 14 amino acids. Combining the CDR3 with reference TRBV29-1 and TRBJ2-5 gives the whole variable domain SAVISQKPSRDICQRGTSLTIQCQVDSQVTMMFWYRQQPGQSLTLIATANQGSEATYESGFVIDKFPISRPNLTFSTLTVSNMSPEDSSIYLCSVAARLSQETQYFGPGTRLLVL.

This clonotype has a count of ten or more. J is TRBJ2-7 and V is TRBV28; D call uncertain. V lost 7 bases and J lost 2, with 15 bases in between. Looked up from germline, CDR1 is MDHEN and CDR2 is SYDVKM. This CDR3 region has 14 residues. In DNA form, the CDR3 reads TGTGCCAGCATTGGAGCGTCGGTTCCCTACGAGCAGTACTTC. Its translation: CASIGASVPYEQYF.

The DNA of the CDR3 is TGCGCCAGCAGCCACGGACTAGCAGCCTACGAGCAGTACTTC. It codes for CASSHGLAAYEQYF. The chain uses TRBV5-1 and TRBJ2-7; 8 positions match TRBD2. V shed 4 bases, J shed 2 bases, and the junction held 5 bases outside the gene matches. Germline V lookup: CDR1 SGHRS, CDR2 YFSETQ. The CDR3 totals 14 residues. Based on the CDR3 plus reference TRBV5-1 and TRBJ2-7, the full variable domain is KAGVTQTPRYLIKTRGQQVTLSCSPISGHRSVSWYQQTPGQGLQFLFEYFSETQRNKGNFPGRFSGRQFSNSRSEMNVSTLELGDSALYLCASSHGLAAYEQYFGPGTRLTVT.

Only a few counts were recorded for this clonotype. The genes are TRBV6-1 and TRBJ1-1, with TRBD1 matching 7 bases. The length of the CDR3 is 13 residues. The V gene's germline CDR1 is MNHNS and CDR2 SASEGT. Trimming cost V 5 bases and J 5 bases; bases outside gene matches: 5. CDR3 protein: CASSLGQATEAFF. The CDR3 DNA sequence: TGTGCCAGCAGTCTTGGACAGGCTACTGAAGCTTTCTTT.

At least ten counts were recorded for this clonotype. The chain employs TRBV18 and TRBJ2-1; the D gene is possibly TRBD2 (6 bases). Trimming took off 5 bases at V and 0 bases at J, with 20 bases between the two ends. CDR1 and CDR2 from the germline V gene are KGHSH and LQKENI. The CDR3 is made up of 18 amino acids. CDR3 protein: CASSSTGYGGSSYNEQFF. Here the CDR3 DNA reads TGTGCCAGCTCATCGACCGGATACGGGGGTAGCTCCTACAATGAGCAGTTCTTC.

This chain's CDR3 is CASSLREGIKNEQFF. In DNA, the CDR3 is TGTGCCAGCAGCTTAAGGGAGGGGATAAAAAATGAGCAGTTCTTC. V gene TRBV3-1 combines with J gene TRBJ2-1, with 7 bases matching TRBD2. V shed 5 bases and J 7 bases; nucleotides not matched to a gene: 11. Germline CDR1 LGHDT, CDR2 YNNKEL (reference sequence). CDR3 size: 15 residues.

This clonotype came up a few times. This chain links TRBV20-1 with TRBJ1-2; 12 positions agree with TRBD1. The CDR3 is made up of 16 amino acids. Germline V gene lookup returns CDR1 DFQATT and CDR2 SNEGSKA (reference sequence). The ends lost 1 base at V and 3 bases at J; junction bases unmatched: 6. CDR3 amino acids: CSARVRDRGPHYGYTF. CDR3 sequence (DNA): TGCAGTGCTAGAGTCCGGGACAGGGGGCCCCACTATGGCTACACCTTC.

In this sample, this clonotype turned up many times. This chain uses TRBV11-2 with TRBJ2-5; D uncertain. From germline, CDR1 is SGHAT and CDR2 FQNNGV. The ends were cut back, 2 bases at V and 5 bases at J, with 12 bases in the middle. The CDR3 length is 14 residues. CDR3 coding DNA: TGTGCCAGCAGCTTATACATAGTAGGGGAGACCCAGTACTTC. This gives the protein CASSLYIVGETQYF. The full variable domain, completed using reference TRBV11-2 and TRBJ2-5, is EAGVAQSPRYKIIEKRQSVAFWCNPISGHATLYWYQQILGQGPKLLIQFQNNGVVDDSQLPKDRFSAERLKGVDSTLKIQPAKLEDSAVYLCASSLYIVGETQYFGPGTRLLVL.

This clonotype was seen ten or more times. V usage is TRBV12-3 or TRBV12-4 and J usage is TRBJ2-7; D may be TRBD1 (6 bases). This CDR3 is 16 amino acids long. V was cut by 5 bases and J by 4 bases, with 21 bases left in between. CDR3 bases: TGTGCCAGCAGTGCCTTGACAGGTCCTCAACCGTACGAGCAGTACTTC. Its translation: CASSALTGPQPYEQYF.

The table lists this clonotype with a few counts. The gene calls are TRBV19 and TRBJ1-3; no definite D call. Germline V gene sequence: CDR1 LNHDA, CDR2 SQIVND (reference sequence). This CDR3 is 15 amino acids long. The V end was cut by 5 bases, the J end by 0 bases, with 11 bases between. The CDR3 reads CASSSPQYSGNTIYF. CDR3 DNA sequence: TGTGCCAGTAGTTCGCCACAGTACTCTGGAAACACCATATATTTT.

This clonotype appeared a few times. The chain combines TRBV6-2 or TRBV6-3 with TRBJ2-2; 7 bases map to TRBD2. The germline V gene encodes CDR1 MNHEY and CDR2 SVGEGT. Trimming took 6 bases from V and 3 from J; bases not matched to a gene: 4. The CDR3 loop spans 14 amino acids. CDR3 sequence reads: CASRRTSDTGELFF. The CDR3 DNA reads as TGTGCCAGCAGACGAACTAGCGACACCGGGGAGCTGTTTTTT.

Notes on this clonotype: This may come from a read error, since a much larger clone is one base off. CDR3 sequence reads: CASSVNGQSNEKPFF. CDR3 sequence (DNA): TGTGCCAGCAGTGTGAATGGACAGTCTAATGAAAAACCGTTTTTT. The chain links TRBV2 to TRBJ1-4; D possibly corresponds to TRBD1 (6 bases). Germline CDR1 SNHLY, CDR2 FYNNEI. This CDR3 has 15 amino acids.

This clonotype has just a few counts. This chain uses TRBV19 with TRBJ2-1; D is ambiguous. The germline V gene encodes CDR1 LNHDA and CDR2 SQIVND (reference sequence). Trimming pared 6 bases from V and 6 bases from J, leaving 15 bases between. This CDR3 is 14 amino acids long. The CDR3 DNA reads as TGTGCCAGTAGGGAACACGGAGAACGCAATGAGCAGTTCTTC. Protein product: CASREHGERNEQFF.

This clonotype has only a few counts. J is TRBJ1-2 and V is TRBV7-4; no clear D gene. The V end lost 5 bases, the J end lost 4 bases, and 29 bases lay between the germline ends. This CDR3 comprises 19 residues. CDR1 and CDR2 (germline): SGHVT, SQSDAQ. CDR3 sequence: CASSPRISFRPLRSYGYTF. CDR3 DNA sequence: TGTGCCAGCAGCCCCAGGATTTCTTTTCGACCCCTCAGGAGCTATGGCTACACCTTC.

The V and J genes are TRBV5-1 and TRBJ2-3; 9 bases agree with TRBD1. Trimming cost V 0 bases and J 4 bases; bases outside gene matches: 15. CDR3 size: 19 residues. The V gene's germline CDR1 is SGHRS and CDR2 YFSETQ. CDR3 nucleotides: TGCGCCAGCAGCTTGGGTCGTGGGACAGGGCCCTACGGCGCAGATACGCAGTATTTT. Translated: CASSLGRGTGPYGADTQYF.

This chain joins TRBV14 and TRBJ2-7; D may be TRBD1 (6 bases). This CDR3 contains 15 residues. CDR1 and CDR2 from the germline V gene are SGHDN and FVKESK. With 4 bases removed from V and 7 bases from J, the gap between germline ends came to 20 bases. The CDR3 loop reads CASSPLTGLFGEQYF. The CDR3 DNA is TGTGCCAGCAGCCCCCTTACAGGGCTATTCGGTGAGCAGTACTTC. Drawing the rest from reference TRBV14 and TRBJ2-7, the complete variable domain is EAGVTQFPSHSVIEKGQTVTLRCDPISGHDNLYWYRRVMGKEIKFLLHFVKESKQDESGMPNNRFLAERTGGTYSTLKVQPAELEDSGVYFCASSPLTGLFGEQYFGPGTRLTVT.

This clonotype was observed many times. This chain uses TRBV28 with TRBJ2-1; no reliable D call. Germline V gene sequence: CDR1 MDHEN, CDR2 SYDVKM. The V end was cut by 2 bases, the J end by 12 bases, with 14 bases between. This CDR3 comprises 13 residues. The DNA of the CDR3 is TGTGCCAGCAGTTTACTCCCACCCAGGCGGCAGTTCTTC. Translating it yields CASSLLPPRRQFF.

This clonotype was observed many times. The CDR3: CASSSITARWSGNSYEQYF. In DNA, the CDR3 is TGTGCCAGCAGCTCAATTACGGCCCGGTGGAGCGGGAACTCCTACGAGCAGTACTTC. The rearrangement links TRBV11-3 to TRBJ2-7, with TRBD2 matching 7 bases. This CDR3 is built from 19 residues. The germline V gene encodes CDR1 SGHNT and CDR2 YENEEA. V gave up 4 bases and J gave up 0 bases; unmatched junction bases: 18.

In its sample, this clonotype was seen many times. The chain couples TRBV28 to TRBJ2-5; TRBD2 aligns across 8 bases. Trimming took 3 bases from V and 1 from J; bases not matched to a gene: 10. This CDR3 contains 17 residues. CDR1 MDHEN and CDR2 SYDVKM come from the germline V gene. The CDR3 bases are TGTGCCAGCAGTTTTATCGGGGTAGCGGGGACCCAAGAGACCCAGTACTTC. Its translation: CASSFIGVAGTQETQYF.

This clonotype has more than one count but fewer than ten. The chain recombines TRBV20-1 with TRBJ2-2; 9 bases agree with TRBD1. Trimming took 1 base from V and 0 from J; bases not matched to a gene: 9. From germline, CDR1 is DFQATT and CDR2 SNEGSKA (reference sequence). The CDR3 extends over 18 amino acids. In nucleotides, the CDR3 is TGCAGTGCTAGAGGGGGACAGGGACCCTTCGCGAACACCGGGGAGCTGTTTTTT. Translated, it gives CSARGGQGPFANTGELFF.